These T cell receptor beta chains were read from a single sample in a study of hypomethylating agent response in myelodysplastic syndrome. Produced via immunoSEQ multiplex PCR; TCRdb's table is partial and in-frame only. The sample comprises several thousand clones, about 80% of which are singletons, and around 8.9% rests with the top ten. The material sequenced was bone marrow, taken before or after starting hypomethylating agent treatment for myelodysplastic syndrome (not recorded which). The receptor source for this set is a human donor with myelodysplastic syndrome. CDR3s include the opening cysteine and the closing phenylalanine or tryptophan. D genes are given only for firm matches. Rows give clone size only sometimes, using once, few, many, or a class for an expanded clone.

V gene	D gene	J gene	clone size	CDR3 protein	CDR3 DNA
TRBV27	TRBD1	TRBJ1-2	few	CASSSKQGALMPGYTF	TGTGCCAGCAGTTCGAAGCAGGGGGCCCTAATGCCTGGCTACACCTTC
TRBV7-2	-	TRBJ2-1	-	CASSLIGVSEQFF	TGTGCCAGCAGCCTTATAGGGGTGAGTGAGCAGTTCTTC
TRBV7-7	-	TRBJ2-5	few	CASSLSFQETQYF	TGTGCCAGCAGCTTATCTTTCCAAGAGACCCAGTACTTC
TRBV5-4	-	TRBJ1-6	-	CASSLGQPNSPLHF	TGTGCCAGCAGCTTGGGACAGCCTAATTCACCCCTCCACTTT
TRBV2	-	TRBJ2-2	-	CASSGTGRDTGELFF	TGTGCCAGCAGTGGGACAGGGAGGGACACCGGGGAGCTGTTTTTT
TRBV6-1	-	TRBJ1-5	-	CATQENQPQHF	TGTGCCACCCAAGAAAATCAGCCCCAGCATTTT
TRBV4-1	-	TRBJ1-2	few	CASSQGGARALRSGYTF	TGCGCCAGCAGCCAAGGGGGGGCCCGGGCCCTTCGGAGTGGCTACACCTTC
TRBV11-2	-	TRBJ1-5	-	CASSTGTGNQPQHF	TGTGCCAGCAGCACAGGGACGGGCAATCAGCCCCAGCATTTT
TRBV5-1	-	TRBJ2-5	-	CASSFSRETQYF	TGCGCCAGCAGCTTTAGCAGGGAGACCCAGTACTTC
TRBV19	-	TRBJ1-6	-	CASSYGRRSYNSPLHF	TGTGCCAGTAGTTATGGGAGGCGCTCCTATAATTCACCCCTCCACTTT
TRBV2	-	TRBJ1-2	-	CASSQNGGVYGYTF	TGTGCCAGCAGTCAAAACGGAGGGGTCTATGGCTACACCTTC
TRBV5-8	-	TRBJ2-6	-	CASSLVSHSGANVLTF	TGTGCCAGCAGCTTAGTCAGCCACTCTGGGGCCAACGTCCTGACTTTC
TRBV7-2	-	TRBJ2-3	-	CASSFTDTQYF	TGTGCCAGCAGTTTCACAGATACGCAGTATTTT
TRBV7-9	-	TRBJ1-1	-	CASTFSEGLSEAFF	TGTGCCAGCACCTTTTCTGAAGGGTTGTCTGAAGCTTTCTTT
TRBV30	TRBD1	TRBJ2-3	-	CALDRASTDTQYF	TGTGCCCTCGACAGGGCCAGCACAGATACGCAGTATTTT
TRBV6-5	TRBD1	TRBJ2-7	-	CASSWTGGEPYEQYF	TGTGCCAGCAGTTGGACAGGGGGGGAACCCTACGAGCAGTACTTC
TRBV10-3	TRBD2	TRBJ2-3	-	CAISEEGQPNPGLGSTDTQYF	TGTGCCATCAGTGAGGAGGGGCAGCCTAACCCGGGACTAGGGAGCACAGATACGCAGTATTTT
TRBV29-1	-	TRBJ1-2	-	CSGMVGGNYGYTF	TGCAGCGGAATGGTAGGGGGAAACTATGGCTACACCTTC
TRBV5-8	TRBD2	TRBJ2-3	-	CASSFAGGGDTQYF	TGTGCCAGCAGCTTTGCGGGAGGAGGAGATACGCAGTATTTT
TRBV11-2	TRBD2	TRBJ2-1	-	CASSPGTSGNEQFF	TGTGCCAGCAGTCCCGGGACTAGCGGCAATGAGCAGTTCTTC
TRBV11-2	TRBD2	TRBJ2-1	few	CASSLETSGRQSEQFF	TGTGCCAGCAGCTTAGAAACTAGCGGGAGGCAGAGTGAGCAGTTCTTC
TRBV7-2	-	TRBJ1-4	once	CASSFGPNEKLFF	TGTGCCAGCAGCTTTGGCCCCAATGAAAAACTGTTTTTT
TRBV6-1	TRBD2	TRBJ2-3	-	CASSEMASGGITDTQYF	TGTGCCAGCAGTGAAATGGCTAGCGGGGGGATTACAGATACGCAGTATTTT
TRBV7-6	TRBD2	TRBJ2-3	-	CASSQSGTSVVGTQYF	TGTGCCAGCAGCCAATCCGGGACTAGCGTGGTGGGTACGCAGTATTTT
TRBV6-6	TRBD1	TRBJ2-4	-	CASSDKSGTVKNIQYF	TGTGCCAGCAGCGATAAATCCGGGACAGTCAAAAACATTCAGTACTTC
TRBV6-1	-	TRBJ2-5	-	CAILDGYQETQYF	TGTGCCATCCTTGACGGTTACCAAGAGACCCAGTACTTC
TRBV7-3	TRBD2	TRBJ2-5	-	CASSLGLAGGQETQYF	TGTGCCAGCAGCTTAGGACTAGCGGGGGGCCAAGAGACCCAGTACTTC
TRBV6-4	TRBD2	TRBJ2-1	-	CASSSLAGEPYNEQFF	TGTGCCAGCAGTTCGCTAGCGGGAGAACCCTACAATGAGCAGTTCTTC
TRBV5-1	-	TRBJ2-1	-	CASSSGKGLVQFF	TGCGCCAGCAGCTCAGGGAAGGGACTCGTACAGTTCTTC
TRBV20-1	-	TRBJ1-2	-	CSAGDRFGYTF	TGCAGTGCTGGTGACAGATTTGGCTACACCTTC
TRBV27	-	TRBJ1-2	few	CASRSVARGEGYTF	TGTGCCAGCAGGTCCGTTGCCAGGGGCGAAGGCTACACCTTC
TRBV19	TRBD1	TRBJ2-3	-	CASRNRGIGTDTQYF	TGTGCCAGTAGGAACAGGGGGATAGGCACAGATACGCAGTATTTT
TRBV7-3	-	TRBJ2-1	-	CASSLMAGAGNEQFF	TGTGCCAGCAGCTTAATGGCGGGGGCCGGAAATGAGCAGTTCTTC
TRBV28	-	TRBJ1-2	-	CASSVRGRPSYTF	TGTGCCAGCAGTGTTCGGGGACGGCCAAGCTACACCTTC
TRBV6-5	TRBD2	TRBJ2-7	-	CASSRGLAGGGEQYF	TGTGCCAGCAGTCGGGGACTAGCGGGAGGCGGCGAGCAGTACTTC
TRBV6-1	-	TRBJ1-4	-	CASSVEGENEKLFF	TGTGCCAGCAGTGTTGAGGGGGAGAATGAAAAACTGTTTTTT
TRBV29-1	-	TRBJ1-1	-	CSVEWGDDTEAFF	TGCAGCGTTGAGTGGGGGGACGACACTGAAGCTTTCTTT
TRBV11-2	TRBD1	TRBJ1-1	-	CASSRQGETEAFF	TGTGCCAGCAGCCGACAGGGTGAGACTGAAGCTTTCTTT
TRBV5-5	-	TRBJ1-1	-	CASSQTTTSSNTEAFF	TGTGCCAGCAGCCAGACAACCACTTCATCGAACACTGAAGCTTTCTTT
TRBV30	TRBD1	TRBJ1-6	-	CAWSRSAGGLRSPLHF	TGTGCCTGGAGTAGGTCGGCAGGGGGTCTTCGGTCACCCCTCCACTTT
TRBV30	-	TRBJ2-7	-	CAWARGGGDEQYF	TGTGCCTGGGCGCGGGGAGGAGGGGACGAGCAGTACTTC
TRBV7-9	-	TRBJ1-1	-	CASSPSSQGPFEAFF	TGTGCCAGCAGTCCATCGTCACAGGGTCCATTTGAAGCTTTCTTT
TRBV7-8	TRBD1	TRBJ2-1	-	CASSLARTGLGNEQFF	TGTGCCAGCAGCTTAGCTAGGACAGGGCTAGGCAATGAGCAGTTCTTC
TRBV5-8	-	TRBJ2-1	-	CASSLTTGRSYNEQFF	TGTGCCAGCAGCTTAACGACAGGGAGGTCCTACAATGAGCAGTTCTTC
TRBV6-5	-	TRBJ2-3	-	CASSYSSGSAQYF	TGTGCCAGCAGTTACTCGTCGGGGTCAGCGCAGTATTTT
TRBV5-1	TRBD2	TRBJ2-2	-	CASSLWSFSTSGYTGELFF	TGCGCCAGCAGCTTGTGGTCGTTCTCGACTAGCGGATACACCGGGGAGCTGTTTTTT
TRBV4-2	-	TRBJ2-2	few	CASSQELLGGSRGELFF	TGTGCCAGCAGCCAAGAACTGTTAGGCGGCTCCAGGGGGGAGCTGTTTTTT
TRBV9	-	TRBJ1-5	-	CASSRTGSNQPQHF	TGTGCCAGCAGCCGTACAGGGAGCAATCAGCCCCAGCATTTT
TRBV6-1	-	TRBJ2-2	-	CASGWGQVGTGELFF	TGTGCCAGCGGTTGGGGCCAGGTGGGCACCGGGGAGCTGTTTTTT